The next 26 T cell receptor beta chains were all read from a single sample in a study of shared clonotypes between healthy human individuals. The method was immunoSEQ multiplex PCR; TCRdb's version includes in-frame clones alone and lacks a portion of them. The table lists some 2,400,000 clones, around 95% of them singletons. The sequenced sample was naive CD4+ T cells sorted from blood. Subset: CD45RA+ positively selected. The origin of the receptors is a man in his late teens or twenties in good health.

This chain uses TRBV5-4 with TRBJ1-3; maybe TRBD1 (5 bases). Germline V CDR1 and CDR2: SGHNT, YYREEE (reference sequence). The CDR3 sequence is 14 residues long. V lost 4 bases and J 0 bases, leaving 8 bases between the germline ends. In DNA form, the CDR3 reads TGTGCCAGCAGCGGGGGTTTCTCTGGAAACACCATATATTTT. This sequence encodes CASSGGFSGNTIYF.

V gene TRBV6-1 combines with J gene TRBJ2-2; tentative D call: TRBD1 (6 bases). Trimming pared 0 bases from V and 6 bases from J, leaving 11 bases between. This CDR3 has 15 residues. Germline V gives CDR1 MNHNS, CDR2 SASEGT. CDR3 coding DNA: TGTGCCAGCAGTGAAGCGCAACAGGGTGCCGGGGAGCTGTTTTTT. Protein: CASSEAQQGAGELFF.

The chain combines TRBV6-1 with TRBJ1-2; 7 bases agree with TRBD1. CDR1 is MNHNS and CDR2 is SASEGT in the germline V gene. With 3 bases clipped from V and 4 bases from J, the junction kept 5 bases outside the gene matches. This CDR3 comprises 14 residues. As DNA, the CDR3 is TGTGCCAGCAGTGAGTCCAGGGGGGTCTATGGCTACACCTTC. Residues: CASSESRGVYGYTF.

This clone was seen more than once but under ten times. The V call is TRBV4-1, the J call TRBJ1-3; D remains ambiguous. V was pared by 2 bases and J by 7 bases, with 9 bases between. The CDR3 extends over 13 amino acids. CDR1 is MGHRA and CDR2 is YSYEKL in the germline V gene. CDR3 loop: CASSQLLSNTIYF. The CDR3 DNA follows: TGCGCCAGCAGCCAACTTCTGTCTAACACCATATATTTT.

With respect to this clone: In the same sample, other DNA sequences code for this CDR3. The chain is built from TRBV11-3 and TRBJ2-5, with 7 bases matching TRBD2. The CDR3 is 13 amino acids. Germline CDR1 SGHNT, CDR2 YENEEA. V shed 5 bases and J 2 bases; nucleotides not matched to a gene: 2. CDR3 DNA sequence: TGTGCCAGCAGCCGGGGGGTTCAAGAGACCCAGTACTTC. Amino acids: CASSRGVQETQYF.

This chain uses TRBV28 with TRBJ2-5, with TRBD1 as a possible D gene (5 bases). V gave up 5 bases and J gave up 4 bases, with 11 bases separating them. This CDR3 spans 13 amino acids. Looked up from germline, CDR1 is MDHEN and CDR2 is SYDVKM. The CDR3 DNA reads as TGTGCCAGCAGTGTGGTGGGGCCAGAGACCCAGTACTTC. Its translation is CASSVVGPETQYF.

This rearrangement joins TRBV29-1 to TRBJ1-1; TRBD1 agrees at 8 bases. V was clipped by 4 bases and J by 2 bases; unmatched bases: 6. CDR3 length: 14 residues. Germline-derived CDR1 and CDR2 are SQVTM and ANQGSEA. CDR3 in DNA: TGCAGCGTTGTTCGGGGACAGGTAAACACTGAAGCTTTCTTT. Protein sequence: CSVVRGQVNTEAFF.

The chain carries TRBV28 and TRBJ2-3; a possible D gene is TRBD2 (7 bases). Germline CDR1 and CDR2: MDHEN and SYDVKM. The CDR3 runs 16 residues. V was cut by 4 bases and J by 2 bases, with 16 bases left in between. Here the CDR3 reads CASSSGTAGATDTQYF. In DNA, the CDR3 is TGTGCCAGCAGTTCCGGGACCGCGGGGGCCACAGATACGCAGTATTTT.

The chain employs TRBV27 and TRBJ2-7; 9 bases are a match to TRBD1. CDR1 and CDR2 (germline): MNHEY, SMNVEV (reference sequence). Unmatched junction bases numbered 12, after V lost 4 bases and J lost 8 bases. The CDR3 runs to 15 residues. The CDR3: CASSSTGGGGNKQYF. CDR3 bases: TGTGCCAGCAGTTCAACAGGGGGCGGGGGTAATAAGCAGTACTTC.

J is TRBJ1-3 and V is TRBV6-6, with 7 nucleotides matching TRBD1. CDR3 length equals 16 residues. V lost 2 bases to trimming and J lost 3 bases; unmatched junction nucleotides: 7. Germline assignment: CDR1 MNHNY and CDR2 SVGAGI (reference sequence). The CDR3, as DNA: TGTGCCAGCAGTTACCCGCAGGGGGAAGGTGGAAACACCATATATTTT. This gives the protein CASSYPQGEGGNTIYF.

The chain uses TRBV19 and TRBJ1-5, with D hard to call. Looked up from germline, CDR1 is LNHDA and CDR2 is SQIVND (reference sequence). Trimming left V 6 bases short and J 0 bases short, with 9 bases between. The CDR3 loop spans 14 amino acids. The CDR3, as DNA: TGTGCCAGTAGAACAGCGTCTAGCAATCAGCCCCAGCATTTT. Encoded protein: CASRTASSNQPQHF.

The rearrangement joins TRBV5-1 to TRBJ2-7; possible D gene TRBD1, 5 bases. Trimming left V 0 bases short and J 0 bases short, with 10 bases between. The CDR3 extends over 15 amino acids. The germline V gene has CDR1 SGHRS and CDR2 YFSETQ. CDR3 in amino acids: CASSLDAGPSYEQYF. CDR3 sequence (DNA): TGCGCCAGCAGCTTGGACGCAGGGCCCTCCTACGAGCAGTACTTC. Based on the CDR3 plus reference TRBV5-1 and TRBJ2-7, the full variable domain is KAGVTQTPRYLIKTRGQQVTLSCSPISGHRSVSWYQQTPGQGLQFLFEYFSETQRNKGNFPGRFSGRQFSNSRSEMNVSTLELGDSALYLCASSLDAGPSYEQYFGPGTRLTVT.

The CDR3 coding sequence is TGTGCCATCAGTGAGGAGTCCTTGGGAGGAGGCTACACCTTC. Its protein product is CAISEESLGGGYTF. The chain employs TRBV10-3 and TRBJ1-2; no clear D gene. The CDR3 loop spans 14 amino acids. Trimming removed 2 bases at V and 8 bases at J, with 15 bases between. Germline CDR1 and CDR2: ENHRY and SYGVKD.

V gene TRBV6-1 combines with J gene TRBJ1-4, with TRBD1 matching over 8 bases. Unmatched junction bases numbered 4, after V lost 8 bases and J lost 5 bases. CDR3 length: 13 amino acids. Germline values: CDR1 MNHNS, CDR2 SASEGT. The CDR3 loop reads CASQRTGNEKLFF. CDR3 bases: TGTGCCAGCCAAAGGACAGGGAATGAAAAACTGTTTTTT.

The CDR3 spells CASSTDSSYNEQFF. CDR3 in DNA: TGCGCCAGCAGCACAGACAGCTCCTACAATGAGCAGTTCTTC. The chain couples TRBV5-1 to TRBJ2-1, with D possibly TRBD1 on 5 matching bases. The length of the CDR3 is 14 residues. Deletions cut 4 bases from V and 0 bases from J, with 8 bases between. Germline CDR1 is SGHRS and CDR2 is YFSETQ. Complete variable domain (other parts from reference TRBV5-1 and TRBJ2-1): KAGVTQTPRYLIKTRGQQVTLSCSPISGHRSVSWYQQTPGQGLQFLFEYFSETQRNKGNFPGRFSGRQFSNSRSEMNVSTLELGDSALYLCASSTDSSYNEQFFGPGTRLTVL.

This clone came up a few times. The same CDR3 can be traced to other DNA sequences in this sample. The rearrangement joins TRBV5-1 to TRBJ1-1; no clear D. Trimming removed 0 bases from V and 1 base from J, with 7 bases in between. The CDR3 consists of 14 residues. Germline V lookup: CDR1 SGHRS, CDR2 YFSETQ. CDR3 in DNA: TGCGCCAGCAGCTTGGCCCCAGGGAACACTGAAGCTTTCTTT. This codes for CASSLAPGNTEAFF. Full variable domain (rest looked up from reference TRBV5-1 and TRBJ1-1): KAGVTQTPRYLIKTRGQQVTLSCSPISGHRSVSWYQQTPGQGLQFLFEYFSETQRNKGNFPGRFSGRQFSNSRSEMNVSTLELGDSALYLCASSLAPGNTEAFFGQGTRLTVV.

On this clone: The junction departs from the called germline gene at one end, perhaps through a read error. The chain couples TRBV7-7 to TRBJ1-5, with D hard to call. The length of the CDR3 is 17 residues. Germline V lookup: CDR1 SSHAT, CDR2 FNYEAQ (reference sequence). This chain's CDR3 is CASSFVGRYYSNQPQHF. In DNA form, the CDR3 reads TGTGCTAGCAGCTTTGTTGGACGGTATTATAGCAATCAGCCCCAGCATTTT. Variable domain in full (rest from reference TRBV7-7 and TRBJ1-5): GAGVSQSPRYKVTKRGQDVTLRCDPISSHATLYWYQQALGQGPEFLTYFNYEAQPDKSGLPSDRFSAERPEGSISTLTIQRTEQRDSAMYRCASSFVGRYYSNQPQHFGDGTRLSIL.

The chain links TRBV2 to TRBJ2-4, with D tentatively TRBD2 (6 bases). Per the germline V gene, CDR1 is SNHLY and CDR2 is FYNNEI. V dropped 4 bases and J dropped 5 bases, with 15 bases sitting between them. This CDR3 has 15 residues. CDR3 nucleotides: TGTGCCAGCAGTGCGACTAGGATGGGTCAAAACATTCAGTACTTC. It encodes CASSATRMGQNIQYF.

The chain joins TRBV2 to TRBJ1-2; D perhaps matches TRBD1 (5 bases). V was clipped by 3 bases and J by 7 bases, with 15 bases between them. Germline assignment: CDR1 SNHLY and CDR2 FYNNEI. The CDR3 totals 14 residues. CDR3 protein: CASSELRGTAGYTF. CDR3 sequence (DNA): TGTGCCAGCAGTGAGTTGCGGGGGACTGCTGGCTACACCTTC.

About this clone: The same CDR3 arises from other DNA sequences in this sample as well. The CDR3 DNA follows: TGTGCCAGCACCTCGGGGGGCCGGGAGACCCAGTACTTC. It codes for CASTSGGRETQYF. The rearrangement links TRBV6-5 to TRBJ2-5; D is possibly TRBD2 (7 bases). The V end was cut by 7 bases, the J end by 5 bases, with 14 bases between. Germline CDR1 reads MNHEY; CDR2 reads SVGAGI. The CDR3 covers 13 residues.

V usage is TRBV29-1 and J usage is TRBJ2-2, with TRBD2 matching 11 bases. V was clipped by 3 bases and J by 1 base; unmatched bases: 4. Germline V CDR1 and CDR2: SQVTM, ANQGSEA. The CDR3 length is 16 residues. The CDR3 protein is CSVDKGTSGNTGELFF. CDR3 bases: TGCAGCGTTGATAAAGGGACTAGCGGGAACACCGGGGAGCTGTTTTTT.

Points on this clone: The same CDR3 is also encoded by other DNA sequences in this sample. This chain joins TRBV5-1 and TRBJ2-5; 8 positions match TRBD2. The CDR3 length is 14 residues. Germline values: CDR1 SGHRS, CDR2 YFSETQ. V was clipped by 7 bases and J by 1 base; unmatched bases: 6. The CDR3 nucleotides read TGCGCCAGCTCCTTCGCGGGGGGCCAAGAGACCCAGTACTTC. Translating it yields CASSFAGGQETQYF.

The chain carries TRBV5-4 and TRBJ2-3; 10 bases are shared with TRBD2. Per the germline V gene, CDR1 is SGHNT and CDR2 is YYREEE (reference sequence). This CDR3 is 19 amino acids long. V was clipped by 4 bases and J by 3 bases; unmatched bases: 17. CDR3 protein: CASSPPGSGRALVTDTQYF. The CDR3 region has the DNA TGTGCCAGCAGCCCACCTGGGAGCGGGAGGGCCTTGGTGACAGATACGCAGTATTTT.

This clone was recorded once. The rearrangement links TRBV27 to TRBJ2-7, with 9 bases that match TRBD2. Germline CDR1 and CDR2: MNHEY and SMNVEV (reference sequence). Germline trimming cut 5 bases from V and 6 bases from J; bases unmatched to any gene: 17. This CDR3 is 17 amino acids long. The CDR3 sequence is CASSPSIGGSGSSEQYF. The CDR3 DNA follows: TGTGCCAGCAGTCCCTCGATCGGGGGTAGCGGGAGCTCCGAGCAGTACTTC.

In regard to this clone: This CDR3 is also generated by other DNA sequences in the sample. This sequence joins TRBV5-6 and TRBJ1-1; 8 nucleotides match TRBD1. CDR3 length equals 15 residues. The V gene end was trimmed by 2 bases and the J gene end by 0 bases; junction bases not matched to a gene: 3. Germline V CDR1 and CDR2: SGHDT, YYEEEE. The CDR3, as DNA: TGTGCCAGCAGCTTTGACAGGGGCCTGAACACTGAAGCTTTCTTT. Translation: CASSFDRGLNTEAFF.

This clone occurred once. This rearrangement joins TRBV7-9 to TRBJ2-2; D tentatively reads TRBD1 or TRBD2 (6 bases each). The V gene's germline CDR1 is SEHNR and CDR2 FQNEAQ (reference sequence). Trimming removed 5 bases from V and 6 bases from J, with 19 bases in between. CDR3 length: 16 amino acids. The CDR3 reads CASSRRGSVGAGELFF. CDR3 nucleotide sequence: TGTGCCAGCAGCCGGAGGGGGTCCGTGGGCGCCGGGGAGCTGTTTTTT.